This TCR beta chain was found in a study of blood T cell repertoires in COVID-19. Background on the study: Samples representing acute and convalescent COVID-19 were sourced from the United States, Italy and Spain.

CDR1 SGHAT and CDR2 FQNNGV come from the germline V gene. Unmatched junction bases numbered 7, after V lost 6 bases and J lost 9 bases. The CDR3 has 14 amino acids. Original methodology: Amplification of reference gene primers was used by the study to estimate nucleated cell counts. The method was immunoSEQ multiplex PCR; TCRdb's version includes in-frame clones alone and lacks a portion of them. Clonal size and the V and J genes are those of that table, whereas D and trimming came from the DNA. This table holds around 63,000 clones, about four fifths found once. Seattle participants joined during active infection and were tracked over time.

The receptor's source is a man in his 60s with COVID-19, enrolled during active disease. The specimen was peripheral blood. This chain joins TRBV11-2 and TRBJ1-6; 8 bases fit TRBD1. The CDR3 is CASRAGTGGSPLHF. DNA of the CDR3: TGTGCCAGCAGAGCCGGGACAGGCGGTTCACCCCTCCACTTT.